A selection of T cell receptor beta chains follows, all from one sample in a study of graft-versus-host responses after intestinal transplantation. Their antigen targets remain unknown. Profiling relied on immunoSEQ multiplex PCR, and the TCRdb table lists in-frame clones only, not all of them. The sample holds under 150,000 clones, approximately 95% seen once. The sample in question was unstimulated CD8+ T cells sorted from spleen or lymph node cells, obtained before intestinal transplant. The receptor source for this set is a human donor who received an intestinal transplant. Each CDR3 is given with its conserved first and last residue. The order of the fields is clone size, J gene, V gene, D gene, CDR3 DNA, CDR3 protein. The D gene is left open where the match is weak. A row's size may be missing; if present it is once, few, many or a size class.

clone_size: .
j_call: TRBJ2-3
v_call: TRBV19
d_call: TRBD2
cdr3_nt: TGTGCCAGTAGTATCGGGGGACTAGCGGTTTTCCGGAATACGCAGTATTTT
cdr3_aa: CASSIGGLAVFRNTQYF

clone_size: .
j_call: TRBJ2-4
v_call: TRBV15
d_call: .
cdr3_nt: TGTGCCACATCACCGGGACTTACAAAAAACATTCAGTACTTC
cdr3_aa: CATSPGLTKNIQYF

clone_size: .
j_call: TRBJ2-2
v_call: TRBV28
d_call: .
cdr3_nt: TGTGCCAGCAGTTTGAGTAGTAGCCGGGAGCTGTTTTTT
cdr3_aa: CASSLSSSRELFF

clone_size: .
j_call: TRBJ2-3
v_call: TRBV7-9
d_call: TRBD2
cdr3_nt: TGTGCCAGCAGCCCCTGGGGAGGGGGCACAGATACGCAGTATTTT
cdr3_aa: CASSPWGGGTDTQYF

clone_size: .
j_call: TRBJ2-3
v_call: TRBV9
d_call: .
cdr3_nt: TGTGCCAGCAGCGTACTTACTACAGATACGCAGTATTTT
cdr3_aa: CASSVLTTDTQYF

clone_size: .
j_call: TRBJ1-1
v_call: TRBV15
d_call: TRBD1
cdr3_nt: TGTGCCACCAGCACCGGGACAGACGGAACTGAGGCTTTCTTT
cdr3_aa: CATSTGTDGTEAFF

clone_size: once
j_call: TRBJ2-1
v_call: TRBV5-6
d_call: .
cdr3_nt: TGTGCCAGCATTATTGGGGGAATAGCCTACAATGAGCAGTTCTTC
cdr3_aa: CASIIGGIAYNEQFF

clone_size: once
j_call: TRBJ2-7
v_call: TRBV4-3
d_call: .
cdr3_nt: TGCGCCAGCAGCCAAGATTGGACTGACTCCTACGAGCAGTACTTC
cdr3_aa: CASSQDWTDSYEQYF

clone_size: .
j_call: TRBJ2-7
v_call: TRBV28
d_call: TRBD2
cdr3_nt: TGTGCCAGCAGTCCCAAGTGGGAGGGCCCGTACGAGCAGTACTTC
cdr3_aa: CASSPKWEGPYEQYF

clone_size: .
j_call: TRBJ2-3
v_call: TRBV5-5
d_call: .
cdr3_nt: TGTGCCAGCAGCTTCGTCGGCTGGGCGGAGACAGATACGCAGTATTTT
cdr3_aa: CASSFVGWAETDTQYF

clone_size: .
j_call: TRBJ1-2
v_call: TRBV29-1
d_call: TRBD1
cdr3_nt: TGCAGCGTGACAGGACAGGGCTATGGCTACACCTTC
cdr3_aa: CSVTGQGYGYTF

clone_size: .
j_call: TRBJ1-2
v_call: TRBV6-1
d_call: TRBD1
cdr3_nt: TGTGCCAGCAGTGAAGCATTGGACAGGAGCTATGGAGGCTACACCTTC
cdr3_aa: CASSEALDRSYGGYTF

clone_size: .
j_call: TRBJ2-1
v_call: TRBV28
d_call: .
cdr3_nt: TGTGCCAGCAGTTTCTACAATGAGCAGTTCTTC
cdr3_aa: CASSFYNEQFF

clone_size: once
j_call: TRBJ2-2
v_call: TRBV9
d_call: .
cdr3_nt: TGTGCCAGCAGCACGAACACCGGGGAGCTGTTTTTT
cdr3_aa: CASSTNTGELFF

clone_size: .
j_call: TRBJ2-1
v_call: TRBV27
d_call: .
cdr3_nt: TGTGCCAGCAGTTTAGGCTCCTACAATGAGCAGTTCTTC
cdr3_aa: CASSLGSYNEQFF

clone_size: .
j_call: TRBJ1-1
v_call: TRBV6-4
d_call: .
cdr3_nt: TGTGCCAGCAGCCGGACAGCCGGGAACACTGAAGCTTTCTTT
cdr3_aa: CASSRTAGNTEAFF

clone_size: .
j_call: TRBJ1-5
v_call: TRBV30
d_call: .
cdr3_nt: TGTGCCTGGAGTGTAAGTCAGGGGATCCAGCCCCAGCATTTT
cdr3_aa: CAWSVSQGIQPQHF

clone_size: .
j_call: TRBJ2-1
v_call: TRBV27
d_call: TRBD2
cdr3_nt: TGTGCCAGCAGTGGCGGGACTAGCGGGAGGGCCCACTCCTACAATGAGCAGTTCTTC
cdr3_aa: CASSGGTSGRAHSYNEQFF

clone_size: .
j_call: TRBJ1-1
v_call: TRBV4-1
d_call: .
cdr3_nt: TGCGCCAGCAGCCAATACCGGGGAACGAGAGGGAACACTGAAGCTTTCTTT
cdr3_aa: CASSQYRGTRGNTEAFF

clone_size: .
j_call: TRBJ1-2
v_call: TRBV13
d_call: TRBD1
cdr3_nt: TGTGCCAGCAGCTCCCACCCCGACAGGGGGCGAAGAGGTAACTATGGCTACACCTTC
cdr3_aa: CASSSHPDRGRRGNYGYTF

clone_size: .
j_call: TRBJ2-2
v_call: TRBV27
d_call: .
cdr3_nt: TGTGCCAGCAGCAGGCTCAACACCGGGGAGCTGTTTTTT
cdr3_aa: CASSRLNTGELFF

clone_size: .
j_call: TRBJ2-1
v_call: TRBV7-2
d_call: TRBD2
cdr3_nt: TGTGCCAGCAGCTTCTTAGCGGGAAGCCACAATGAGCAGTTCTTC
cdr3_aa: CASSFLAGSHNEQFF

clone_size: .
j_call: TRBJ2-7
v_call: TRBV5-6
d_call: .
cdr3_nt: TGTGCCAGCAGCCCGGGGGCATCCTCCTACGAGCAGTACTTC
cdr3_aa: CASSPGASSYEQYF

clone_size: .
j_call: TRBJ2-1
v_call: TRBV20-1
d_call: .
cdr3_nt: TGCAGTGCTAGTGGACTGAGGAGGACCTTCTTC
cdr3_aa: CSASGLRRTFF

clone_size: .
j_call: TRBJ2-3
v_call: TRBV9
d_call: .
cdr3_nt: TGTGCCAGCAGCGTAATAGCAGATACGCAGTATTTT
cdr3_aa: CASSVIADTQYF

clone_size: .
j_call: TRBJ2-2
v_call: TRBV11-2
d_call: .
cdr3_nt: TGTGCCAGCAGCTCGTCTGGACTTAGGGGGAACCGGGGGGAGCTGTTTTTT
cdr3_aa: CASSSSGLRGNRGELFF

clone_size: .
j_call: TRBJ2-5
v_call: TRBV15
d_call: .
cdr3_nt: TGTGCCACCAGCAGAGATCGTAGCGGACAAGAGACCCAGTACTTC
cdr3_aa: CATSRDRSGQETQYF

clone_size: .
j_call: TRBJ2-7
v_call: TRBV13
d_call: .
cdr3_nt: TGTGCCAGCAGCCCACGGGCCAAAACCTACGAGCAGTACTTC
cdr3_aa: CASSPRAKTYEQYF

clone_size: .
j_call: TRBJ2-1
v_call: TRBV4-1
d_call: .
cdr3_nt: TGCGCCAGCAGCCAAGCAGACAGGAAGAGCTCCTACAATGAGCAGTTCTTC
cdr3_aa: CASSQADRKSSYNEQFF

clone_size: .
j_call: TRBJ2-1
v_call: TRBV5-1
d_call: TRBD2
cdr3_nt: TGCGCCAGCAGCCGTTCCCCCGGACTAGCGGGCTCCTACAATGAGCAGTTCTTC
cdr3_aa: CASSRSPGLAGSYNEQFF

clone_size: once
j_call: TRBJ2-3
v_call: TRBV6-1
d_call: .
cdr3_nt: TGTGCCAGCACCCCTTTCGGAGAGGGAACAGATACGCAGTATTTT
cdr3_aa: CASTPFGEGTDTQYF

clone_size: .
j_call: TRBJ1-2
v_call: TRBV4-2
d_call: .
cdr3_nt: TGTGCCAGCAGCCCTCCTACAGACCCCACTAACTATGGCTACACCTTC
cdr3_aa: CASSPPTDPTNYGYTF

clone_size: .
j_call: TRBJ1-1
v_call: TRBV28
d_call: .
cdr3_nt: TGTGCCAGCAGTCCTCTGACGGGGGGCGCCCGTTGGACTGAAGCTTTCTTT
cdr3_aa: CASSPLTGGARWTEAFF

clone_size: once
j_call: TRBJ1-5
v_call: TRBV28
d_call: .
cdr3_nt: TGTGCCAGCAGTCCACGGCGAGATCTAACGGGGTATCAGCCCCAGCATTTT
cdr3_aa: CASSPRRDLTGYQPQHF

clone_size: .
j_call: TRBJ2-1
v_call: TRBV28
d_call: .
cdr3_nt: TGTGCCAGCAGTGACAGGAAGCGGTACAATGAGCAGTTCTTC
cdr3_aa: CASSDRKRYNEQFF

clone_size: .
j_call: TRBJ2-7
v_call: TRBV6-1
d_call: TRBD2
cdr3_nt: TGTGCCAGCAGTGAGTTAGCGGGTTACCGCCCTTACGAGCAGTACTTC
cdr3_aa: CASSELAGYRPYEQYF

clone_size: .
j_call: TRBJ1-6
v_call: TRBV13
d_call: TRBD1
cdr3_nt: TGTGCCAGCAGCTCCACAGGGGGGGGCGTGAGGAGTTCACCCCTCCACTTT
cdr3_aa: CASSSTGGGVRSSPLHF

clone_size: .
j_call: TRBJ2-1
v_call: TRBV7-6
d_call: .
cdr3_nt: TGTGCCAGCAGCTTAGTGAGACATGAGCAGTTCTTC
cdr3_aa: CASSLVRHEQFF

clone_size: .
j_call: TRBJ2-1
v_call: TRBV7-3
d_call: .
cdr3_nt: TGTGCCAGCAGCCACGCAAACAATGAGCAGTTCTTC
cdr3_aa: CASSHANNEQFF

clone_size: .
j_call: TRBJ2-1
v_call: TRBV4-2
d_call: .
cdr3_nt: TGTGCCAGCAGCCAAGATAGTACGGCAATCTGGTACAATGAGCAGTTCTTC
cdr3_aa: CASSQDSTAIWYNEQFF

clone_size: .
j_call: TRBJ1-3
v_call: TRBV9
d_call: .
cdr3_nt: TGTGCCAGCAGCGAATCGGGATCTGGAAACACCATATATTTT
cdr3_aa: CASSESGSGNTIYF

clone_size: once
j_call: TRBJ2-7
v_call: TRBV19
d_call: .
cdr3_nt: TGTGCCAGTAGTAGTGTGGGGACCCCCTTCTACGAGCAGTACTTC
cdr3_aa: CASSSVGTPFYEQYF

clone_size: .
j_call: TRBJ2-5
v_call: TRBV5-4
d_call: .
cdr3_nt: TGTGCCAGCAGCTTGGATGAGGACGTCGCGGAGACCCAGTACTTC
cdr3_aa: CASSLDEDVAETQYF

clone_size: .
j_call: TRBJ2-7
v_call: TRBV27
d_call: .
cdr3_nt: TGTGCCAGCAGTGAATCGGGAGTGTACGAGCAGTACTTC
cdr3_aa: CASSESGVYEQYF

clone_size: .
j_call: TRBJ1-2
v_call: TRBV28
d_call: .
cdr3_nt: TGTGCCACCGAAACGCAGGCAGGGGTCGGCTACACCTTC
cdr3_aa: CATETQAGVGYTF

clone_size: .
j_call: TRBJ2-6
v_call: TRBV7-3
d_call: .
cdr3_nt: TGTGCCAGCAGCCCGAGGGCAGACGCTTACAAAAGTCGGGCCAACGTCCTGACTTTC
cdr3_aa: CASSPRADAYKSRANVLTF

clone_size: .
j_call: TRBJ1-3
v_call: TRBV5-1
d_call: TRBD1
cdr3_nt: TGCGCCAGCAGTCGGGACAGCGGCGGGGAAAACACCATATATTTT
cdr3_aa: CASSRDSGGENTIYF

clone_size: once
j_call: TRBJ2-1
v_call: TRBV6-1
d_call: TRBD2
cdr3_nt: TGTGCCAGCAGTGAAGCAGAGCCGGGGCGGGAGTTCTACAATGAGCAGTTCTTC
cdr3_aa: CASSEAEPGREFYNEQFF

clone_size: .
j_call: TRBJ2-5
v_call: TRBV25-1
d_call: .
cdr3_nt: TGTGCCAGCAGTGACACTAGCCAGACCCAGTACTTC
cdr3_aa: CASSDTSQTQYF